This entry concerns a single T cell receptor beta chain. It lacks a known antigen. No much larger clone is present one base from it, and per-base qualities are unavailable. The protocol used for the library was the immunoSEQ multiplex PCR assay. A mixture of 60 forward primers for TCR Vbeta segments and 13 reverse primers for TCR Jbeta segments was used in the multiplex PCR. The CDR3 region of rearranged TCR beta genes was amplified from genomic DNA by a multiplex PCR assay. The amplified TCR beta libraries were sequenced on the Illumina HiSeq System as 87-base-pair reads. The study's own analysis went as follows. Across the 500 to 750 repertoires, a later analysis counted roughly 77 million unique TCR beta chains, around 11 million of which were shared by at least two donors. A nearest-neighbor algorithm error-corrected the raw reads and collapsed the reads into unique sequences, merging closely related sequences to remove PCR and sequencing errors. CDR3 sequences were aligned to IMGT reference sequences to assign V, D and J gene segments. Each retained sequence needed at least a six-nucleotide match to both a V gene segment and a J gene segment. A rearrangement counted as productive if the CDR3 had no stop codons and remained in frame with V and J, and every other rearrangement counted as non-productive. CDR3 was defined by IMGT convention, running from the second conserved V-encoded cysteine to the conserved J-encoded phenylalanine. In an earlier analysis of some 550 of the donors, sequences lacking an unambiguous match to a single V gene segment were excluded. An earlier analysis of fewer than 650 of the donors classified V segments as functional when productive rearrangements were above 56.7% and as segregating when the standard deviation between donors was above 5%. To diagnose cytomegalovirus status from the catalog of TCR beta chain sequences, a statistical classification framework was built. V and J gene assignment, in a later analysis, came from comparing TCR nucleotide sequences with IMGT/GENE-DB human TR gene sequences. Using the TCRdist pipeline, a later analysis assigned CDR3 sequences along with most-parsimonious VDJ recombination scenarios. A later analysis defined each TCR beta chain by its CDR3 amino acid sequence plus V-gene family, and excluded reads lacking a unique V-gene family. In a later analysis, 450 to 600 highly shared, low-generation-probability nucleotide sequences were removed to address suspected cross-contamination and a sequencing artifact. A later analysis calculated a clonal expansion index for each public chain from normalized within-repertoire ranks of inferred template counts. In a later analysis, generation probabilities were computed with a VDJ recombination model fitted to out-of-frame rearrangements, and the resulting probabilities were checked against IGoR. In a later analysis, TCR-TCR, TCR-HLA and TCR-CMV co-occurrence was scored with hypergeometric tests, and a repertoire-size bias correction was applied to TCR pairs. A later analysis estimated false discovery rates by permuting HLA or CMV assignments 20 times. In a later analysis, co-occurring TCRs were grouped using DBSCAN, and TCRdist sequence similarity was added for clustering within HLA-allele-positive subsets. For co-occurrence clustering, repertoires with fewer than 30,000 or more than 120,000 public chains were excluded, along with four or five repertoires with anomalous nucleotide sharing. As stored in TCRdb, this immuneACCESS dataset retains in-frame rearrangements with V and J assigned. A fraction of the clones does not appear; measured against another copy, unresolved V genes explain less than half of the discrepancy, and the remainder lacks a known reason. That table supplies the V and J calls and clone size; D and trimming were determined from the DNA. The sample table lists 150,000 to 200,000 clones, approximately 72% of them with a count of one. In total, the top ten clones hold roughly 1.4% of the sample.

The germline V gene specifies SGHTA as CDR1 and FQGTGA as CDR2. From its cysteine to its phenylalanine, the CDR3 spans 17 amino acids. Only CDR3 DNA is held: 51 bases, read in frame from base 1. V and J are truncated by 2 bases and 0 bases respectively, leaving an intervening sequence of 14 bases. The data derive from a study of cytomegalovirus exposure and HLA in healthy donors (dated 2017 in TCRdb). Turning to the overall study: In an earlier analysis of 550 to 750 of the donors, approximately 300 Gb of sequence data and 95 million to 130 million unique TCR beta sequences from roughly 180 million T cells were reported. High-throughput TCR immunosequencing, statistical association of individual TCRs with disease status, and machine learning were combined to predict cytomegalovirus infection status. The study profiled the T cell repertoires of some 610 subjects by immunosequencing and related them to cytomegalovirus serostatus. The study aimed to test whether signatures of past pathogen exposure could be identified by cataloging public T cell receptors. A later analysis re-analyzed previously published TCR beta repertoires from 550 to 700 donors and added high-resolution HLA genotyping to study TCR occurrence patterns. A later genetic analysis used genome-wide SNP genotypes for about three fifths of the 666 donors, treating that subset as a discovery cohort. Rather than using new phenotypic data, the later analysis identified candidate immune exposures from TCR beta sequences and from how often those sequences occurred across donors. Roughly 5 DR-DQ haplotypes were treated as single units for association and clustering because of strong linkage in the cohort. Across approximately 420 genotyped donors of the cohort, an average of about 200,000 unique TCR beta nucleotide sequences per donor were sequenced, and approximately 17% of those sequences were non-productive. To decide whether each TCR beta V gene segment behaved as functional or pseudogenic, an earlier analysis of 587 of the donors relied on high-throughput TCR beta sequencing. Every discovery cohort repertoire had been produced on one sequencing platform. Besides the first cohort of 550 to 750 subjects, a separate validation cohort made up of some 110 different subjects was used. HLA typing included class I and class II loci at four-digit resolution. Of the 300 to 500 genotyped donors, approximately 81% were placed in the genetic ancestry cluster associated with self-reported Caucasian donors. Typing coverage varied by locus: about 620-630 donors for A, B, C, DRB1 and DQB1; approximately 500 for DQA1; more than 600 for DPA1; approximately 450 for DPB1. About 280 gigabases of sequencing data and around 80 million unique TCR sequences made up an early release that covered under 750 HLA-typed donors. Donor age, sex, ethnicity and CMV serostatus were compiled together with the repertoire data.

The cohort was made up of 650 to 700 healthy bone marrow donors. All cohort members were sampled while nominally healthy, although unrecorded immune exposures were likely present. The donor tested CMV seronegative, placing the donor among the 352 seronegative members of the cohort. A peripheral blood sample was collected from each donor, and TCR beta sequencing was performed on peripheral blood mononuclear cells. The Qiagen DNeasy Blood Extraction Kit was used to extract genomic DNA from the blood cell samples. What the research found in general, with its limitations: The presence/absence analyses assumed that sequencing depth was roughly uniform across donors, and that assumption may not be true. Because HLA typing was missing for some donors at each locus, association tests included only the typed subset. A later analysis reported that several top co-occurrence clusters appeared linked to parvovirus B19, influenza, CMV and Epstein-Barr virus. In vitro tests confirmed that a few of the cytomegalovirus-associated TCR beta chains recognize cytomegalovirus antigens. CMV serostatus was the only immune exposure information available for the cohort. In a later analysis, the rate of TCR association differed among HLA loci, with DRB1 alleles having the most associated TCRs and HLA-C alleles having the fewest. In a later analysis, HLA-associated TCR beta chains showed more clonal expansion and lower generation probabilities than non-associated chains that were equally common. Assigning TCR associations to individual alleles was difficult when HLA alleles, especially DR and DQ, strongly co-occurred. Correlated functional status among segregating V segments might be attributable to linkage disequilibrium, but an unknown experimental factor could not be ruled out. While some public TCRs were present in many individuals, most TCR sequences turned up only very rarely across donors. A total of 150 to 200 TCR beta chains were listed by the study as associated with cytomegalovirus. It was suggested by the authors that the approach could potentially be generalized to other disease states and immunological phenotypes. A later analysis found that most CMV-associated TCR beta chains appeared HLA-restricted, with HLA associations seemingly driven largely by CMV exposure. Some IMGT-functional V segments, including TRBV6-2 and TRBV6-3, could not be told apart with the 87-base-pair reads, so those segments were excluded. A group of highly shared sequence variants was considered likely to be a technical artifact of the sequencing pipeline. The classifier was reported to diagnose cytomegalovirus status with high specificity and sensitivity in both the original cohort and the validation cohort. Because counts were too low, seventeen rarely observed V segments, including chromosome 9 orphons, were excluded from the earlier analysis of 587 of the donors. According to a later genetic analysis, donors in an Asian-associated ancestry cluster had fewer N-insertions in productive TCRs than the approximately 710-donor mean. A further reported finding was that TCR beta sequences accurately predicted the HLA-A and HLA-B alleles for most subjects in the first cohort. A later genetic analysis associated a missense DCLRE1C variant with V-gene and J-gene trimming of TCR beta chains, and an independent cohort replicated the association. At a false discovery rate of 0.05, a later analysis linked 16,951 TCR beta sequences to specific HLA alleles. Broadly in line with IMGT annotations, most TCR beta V segments showed up in productive rearrangements about 90% or about 30% of the time in an earlier analysis of several hundred of the donors. The cohort was sequenced for TCR beta chains only, and without alpha or paired-chain data the features that could be detected were limited.

The sample consisted of PBMCs. The sequence is built from TRBV7-3 and TRBJ1-3; the D segment could be TRBD1, given 6 matching bases. The source of this sequence is a man aged 45-60 years in good health and CMV-seronegative. CDR3 loop: CASSLGPQGSSGNTIYF. At the DNA level, the sequence is TGTGCCAGCAGCTTAGGACCACAGGGAAGCTCTGGAAACACCATATATTTT. Outside the CDR3, residues come from the reference TRBV7-3 and TRBJ1-3 proteins, so the full variable domain is: GAGVSQTPSNKVTEKGKYVELRCDPISGHTALYWYRQSLGQGPEFLIYFQGTGAADDSGLPNDRFFAVRPEGSVSTLKIQRTERGDSAVYLCASSLGPQGSSGNTIYFGEGSWLTVV.